Here is one TCR beta chain with its context. This sample stems from a study of blood T cell repertoires in COVID-19. Turning to the study itself: Samples taken during acute and convalescent COVID-19 were collected in the United States, Italy and Spain. T cells, B-cell-depleted T cells, or PBMCs supplied cDNA or gDNA.

Germline V gene sequence: CDR1 MRHNA, CDR2 SNTAGT. Between the trimmed V and J ends, which lost 6 bases and 0 bases, there was a span of 9 bases. CDR3 length: 14 amino acids. Original processing methods: Nucleated cell counts were estimated from reference gene primer amplification. Some clones are missing from TCRdb's copy, which holds only in-frame ones; the method was immunoSEQ multiplex PCR. V and J calls and clone size are given by that table; D and trimming were obtained from the DNA. Of approximately 110,000 clones in the sample, approximately 70% are singletons; the top ten hold about 6.5%. The sequence was obtained from a man aged 80 or over with acute or convalescent COVID-19. This chain joins TRBV6-4 and TRBJ1-5, with D perhaps TRBD1 (6 bases). Sequencing was done on a sample of peripheral blood. The CDR3 spells CASSETGSNQPQHF. The DNA for the CDR3 is TGTGCCAGCAGCGAGACAGGTAGCAATCAGCCCCAGCATTTT.